This is a list of T cell receptor beta chains from one sample in a study of beta chain features in type 1 diabetes. TCRdb's table, derived via immunoSEQ multiplex PCR, lists solely in-frame clones and lacks some. Of 300,000 to 350,000 clones in the sample, around 20% were seen once. The sequenced material came from naive CD4+ T cells from blood. The receptors derive from a woman aged 18-35 years in good health. Each CDR3 is given with its conserved first and last residue. Each record gives: J gene, clone size, V gene, CDR3 protein. The size of a clone is reported for some rows only, either as once, few or many, or as a class for expanded clones.

>TRBJ2-7|NA|TRBV7-6
CASSLEKGSYEQYF
>TRBJ2-5|few|TRBV30
CAWSRETQYF
>TRBJ2-7|NA|TRBV7-9
CASSSTVSEQYF
>TRBJ2-1|NA|TRBV7-9
CASSLGALNEQFF
>TRBJ2-7|few|TRBV7-9
CASSRTGYEQYF
>TRBJ1-2|few|TRBV6-5
CASSYRVPNYGYTF
>TRBJ1-5|NA|TRBV5-1
CASSLDGMGNQPQHF
>TRBJ2-5|few|TRBV7-2
CASSFGLLGQGGETQYF
>TRBJ2-7|few|TRBV30
CAWGQGSYEQYF
>TRBJ2-6|few|TRBV2
CASSAGGAISGANVLTF
>TRBJ1-3|few|TRBV25-1
CASRAKETGNTIYF
>TRBJ2-3|few|TRBV7-2
CASSLGIGTDTQYF
>TRBJ2-2|NA|TRBV5-4
CASSSRGGTGELFF
>TRBJ2-1|NA|TRBV5-1
CASNPGTSGYNEQFF
>TRBJ2-3|NA|TRBV6-6
CASSYQLAGQDTQYF
>TRBJ1-2|NA|TRBV19
CASSRGVLYGYTF
>TRBJ1-5|NA|TRBV30
CAWSFALNQPQHF
>TRBJ2-7|few|TRBV11-2
CASSSNEGVHEQYF
>TRBJ2-7|once|TRBV14
CASSLLGTGHRTYEQYF
>TRBJ1-3|NA|TRBV5-1
CASSKGTDSGNTIYF
>TRBJ2-1|few|TRBV5-6
CASKLAGGGEQFF
>TRBJ2-2|NA|TRBV9
CASSNRDRNTGELFF
>TRBJ2-7|few|TRBV30
CAWSGAGMGIEQYF
>TRBJ2-3|NA|TRBV9
CASSLIAADTQYF
>TRBJ2-3|few|TRBV4-1
CASSQVTQGDTQYF
>TRBJ2-7|NA|TRBV7-9
CASSLGTSGSGQYF
>TRBJ2-2|NA|TRBV9
CASSVGGGNTGELFF
>TRBJ2-7|NA|TRBV11-2
CASSLSSYEQYF
>TRBJ2-6|NA|TRBV7-2
CASSYAAGANVLTF
>TRBJ1-2|NA|TRBV18
CASSPPTNRWGYTF
>TRBJ2-5|NA|TRBV30
CAWGPTSAKTQYF
>TRBJ1-2|NA|TRBV7-9
CASSAEPGYGYTF
>TRBJ1-1|NA|TRBV5-4
CASSRQDLNTEAFF